This T cell receptor beta chain was identified in a study of T cells in Graves' hyperthyroidism and ophthalmopathy. Study-level background: Peripheral blood was taken when the disease was first diagnosed, before any treatment began. Study-wide points: The model forecast ophthalmopathy, anticipating it by a median about six months before onset. Within blood appeared most thyroid clonotypes that had expanded above 0.001.

This clonotype was detected only a few times. What it binds is not known. V was clipped by 1 base and J by 8 bases, with 18 bases between them. CDR1 is DFQATT, CDR2 SNEGSKA, per germline (reference sequence). The CDR3 spans 15 residues. It was RNA transcripts that yielded the amplified TCR beta CDR3 regions. Primed by the HTBI set, a first-round RT-PCR was run on the TCR CDR3. TCRdb reprocessed the multiplex PCR reads via MiXCR and lists one record per CDR3 protein. The data show 300,000 or so distinct CDR3 sequences, around a sixth seen once. This sequence originates from a woman aged 45-60 years with Graves' hyperthyroidism. The specimen sequenced was blood. The rearrangement uses TRBV20-1 and TRBJ2-1; D may correspond to TRBD1 or TRBD2 (5 bases each). The CDR3 reads CSARGGQGDTHEQFF. CDR3 sequence (DNA): TGCAGTGCTAGAGGCGGGCAGGGAGACACCCATGAGCAGTTCTTC.